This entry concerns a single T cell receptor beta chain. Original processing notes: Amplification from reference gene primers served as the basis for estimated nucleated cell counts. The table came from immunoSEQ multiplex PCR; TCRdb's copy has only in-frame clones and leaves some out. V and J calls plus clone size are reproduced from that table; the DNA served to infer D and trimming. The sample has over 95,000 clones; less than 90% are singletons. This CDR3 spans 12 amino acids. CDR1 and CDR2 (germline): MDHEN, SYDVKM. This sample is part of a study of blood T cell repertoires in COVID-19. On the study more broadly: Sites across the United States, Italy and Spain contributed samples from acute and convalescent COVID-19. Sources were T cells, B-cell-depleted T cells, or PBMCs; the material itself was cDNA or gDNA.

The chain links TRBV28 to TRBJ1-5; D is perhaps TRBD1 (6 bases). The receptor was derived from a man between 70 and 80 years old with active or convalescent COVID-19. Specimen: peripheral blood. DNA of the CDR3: TGTGCTAGCCGAGTCAGGGGTCAGCCCCAGCATTTT. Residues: CASRVRGQPQHF. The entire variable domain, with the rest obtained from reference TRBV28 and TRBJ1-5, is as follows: DVKVTQSSRYLVKRTGEKVFLECVQDMDHENMFWYRQDPGLGLRLIYFSYDVKMKEKGDIPEGYSVSREKKERFSLILESASTNQTSMYLCASRVRGQPQHFGDGTRLSIL.